These 18 T cell receptor beta chains came from one sample sequenced in a study of T cells in localized non-small cell lung cancer. TCRdb's table, derived via immunoSEQ multiplex PCR, lists solely in-frame clones and lacks some. The repertoire holds about 52,000 clones, with 60% to 85% as singletons. Material: PBMCs, obtained before any cancer treatment. These receptors were taken from a woman aged 35 to 70 with stage II lung adenocarcinoma.

The rearrangement links TRBV2 to TRBJ1-4, with a tentative D call TRBD1 (6 bases). The V gene lost 5 bases and the J gene lost 5 bases, with 18 bases spanning the gap. Germline assignment: CDR1 SNHLY and CDR2 FYNNEI. The length of the CDR3 is 16 residues. CDR3 bases: TGTGCCAGCAGTTCAACGGATGGGGGCTTCAATGAAAAACTGTTTTTT. It translates to CASSSTDGGFNEKLFF.

V usage is TRBV5-1 and J usage is TRBJ1-1, with D possibly being TRBD1 (6 bases). V lost 0 bases and J 4 bases, leaving 19 bases between the germline ends. The CDR3 is 17 amino acids. Germline V gives CDR1 SGHRS, CDR2 YFSETQ. CDR3 residues: CASSLDWRGARPTEAFF. Here the CDR3 DNA reads TGCGCCAGCAGCTTGGATTGGCGGGGGGCGCGGCCCACTGAAGCTTTCTTT.

The chain carries TRBV4-3 and TRBJ1-2, with 9 bases matching TRBD1. The junction had 16 bases not matched to a gene; V was cut back by 0 bases and J by 8 bases. The CDR3 is made up of 18 amino acids. CDR1 and CDR2 from the germline V gene are LGHNA and YSLEER. The CDR3 protein is CASSQEGTGILSPFGYTF. Written as DNA, the CDR3 is TGCGCCAGCAGCCAAGAAGGGACAGGGATCCTTTCTCCCTTCGGCTACACCTTC.

The CDR3 sequence is CSARRTEAFF. CDR3 DNA: TGCAGTGCTAGACGAACTGAAGCTTTCTTT. V is TRBV20-1 and J is TRBJ1-1; no definite D call. The V end lost 2 bases, the J end lost 5 bases, and 3 bases lay between the germline ends. The CDR3 has 10 amino acids. Germline V lookup: CDR1 DFQATT, CDR2 SNEGSKA (reference sequence).

This rearrangement joins TRBV11-2 to TRBJ2-7; the D call may be TRBD1 or TRBD2 (5 bases each). From germline, CDR1 is SGHAT and CDR2 FQNNGV. The CDR3 consists of 14 residues. Deletions cut 6 bases from V and 6 bases from J, with 18 bases between. In nucleotides, the CDR3 is TGTGCCAGCAGGAGTATACGGGGCGGGCGCGAGCAGTACTTC. Its protein is CASRSIRGGREQYF.

The chain recombines TRBV7-2 with TRBJ1-1; D not resolved. Trimming left V 6 bases short and J 5 bases short, with 13 bases between. The germline CDR1 and CDR2 sequences are SGHTA and FQGNSA. This CDR3 spans 13 amino acids. The CDR3 DNA follows: TGTGCCAGCAGTCCCGGGCCCCGAACTGAAGCTTTCTTT. This encodes CASSPGPRTEAFF.

The V and J genes are TRBV27 and TRBJ2-2; 8 bases align to TRBD1. CDR1 and CDR2 (germline): MNHEY, SMNVEV (reference sequence). The junction had 4 bases not matched to a gene; V was cut back by 3 bases and J by 10 bases. The CDR3 contains 13 residues. CDR3 residues: CASSFQGAMELFF. The CDR3 DNA reads as TGTGCCAGCAGTTTTCAGGGGGCTATGGAGCTGTTTTTT.

V gene TRBV6-1 combines with J gene TRBJ1-3; D not certain. The CDR3 has 16 residues. The ends were cut back, 4 bases at V and 0 bases at J, with 13 bases in the middle. Germline assignment: CDR1 MNHNS and CDR2 SASEGT. The CDR3 DNA reads as TGTGCCAGCAGTGGCCCCGGGTCCGACTCTGGAAACACCATATATTTT. It encodes CASSGPGSDSGNTIYF.

The chain joins TRBV7-9 to TRBJ1-3; D is undetermined. There are 15 residues in the CDR3. V was pared by 4 bases and J by 0 bases, with 10 bases between. Germline values: CDR1 SEHNR, CDR2 FQNEAQ (reference sequence). CDR3 in DNA: TGTGCCAGCAGCTACAGCAGCAACTCTGGAAACACCATATATTTT. Translated: CASSYSSNSGNTIYF.

The chain uses TRBV6-5 and TRBJ1-1, with unresolved D. V lost 3 bases, J lost 1 base, and 9 bases lay in between. CDR3 length: 14 amino acids. Germline CDR1 is MNHEY and CDR2 is SVGAGI. The CDR3 DNA follows: TGTGCCAGCAGTTATTCGAGGTGGAACACTGAAGCTTTCTTT. It specifies CASSYSRWNTEAFF.

This chain links TRBV6-6 with TRBJ1-2, with D perhaps TRBD1 (6 bases). V dropped 2 bases and J dropped 2 bases, with 12 bases sitting between them. The CDR3 extends over 15 amino acids. In germline, CDR1 is MNHNY, CDR2 SVGAGI (reference sequence). CDR3 bases: TGTGCCAGCAGTTACCAATCGACAGGAAACTATGGCTACACCTTC. Its translation: CASSYQSTGNYGYTF.

The chain joins TRBV27 to TRBJ1-5; a weak D match, TRBD1 (6 bases). The V gene's germline CDR1 is MNHEY and CDR2 SMNVEV (reference sequence). Trimming removed 8 bases at V and 0 bases at J, with 17 bases between. The CDR3 spans 16 residues. This CDR3 is CASGPGTPYSNQPQHF. In DNA form, the CDR3 reads TGTGCCAGCGGTCCCGGGACACCTTATAGCAATCAGCCCCAGCATTTT.

The rearrangement joins TRBV6-1 to TRBJ1-1; a weak D match, TRBD1 (5 bases). The CDR3 runs 12 residues. V gave up 8 bases and J gave up 8 bases, with 15 bases separating them. CDR1 MNHNS and CDR2 SASEGT come from the germline V gene. CDR3 nucleotides: TGTGCCAGCCTTGAAACAGGTATCGAAGCTTTCTTT. It specifies CASLETGIEAFF.

The chain uses TRBV28 and TRBJ1-5; possibly TRBD1 for D (6 bases). Between the trimmed V and J ends, which lost 6 bases and 6 bases, there was a span of 12 bases. Per germline, CDR1 MDHEN and CDR2 SYDVKM. The CDR3 runs 13 residues. CDR3 in amino acids: CASRPLGGQPQHF. The CDR3 nucleotides read TGTGCCAGCAGACCCTTAGGGGGTCAGCCCCAGCATTTT.

About this clone itself: The sample contains more than one DNA sequence encoding this CDR3. The V gene is TRBV2, the J gene TRBJ1-5; no reliable D call. Germline values: CDR1 SNHLY, CDR2 FYNNEI. The V end was cut by 6 bases, the J end by 0 bases, with 6 bases between. The CDR3 extends over 13 amino acids. The CDR3 sequence: CASSVYSNQPQHF. CDR3 DNA sequence: TGTGCCAGCAGCGTCTATAGCAATCAGCCCCAGCATTTT.

The chain has TRBV5-4 and TRBJ1-3; tentatively, D is TRBD1 (5 bases). The CDR3 length is 15 residues. V was trimmed by 2 bases and J by 0 bases, leaving 9 bases between them. Germline-derived CDR1 and CDR2 are SGHNT and YYREEE (reference sequence). The CDR3 loop reads CASSLEGPSGNTIYF. The CDR3 DNA is TGTGCCAGCAGCTTAGAGGGACCCTCTGGAAACACCATATATTTT. Drawing the rest from reference TRBV5-4 and TRBJ1-3, the complete variable domain is ETGVTQSPTHLIKTRGQQVTLRCSSQSGHNTVSWYQQALGQGPQFIFQYYREEENGRGNFPPRFSGLQFPNYSSELNVNALELDDSALYLCASSLEGPSGNTIYFGEGSWLTVV.

The V gene is TRBV15, the J gene TRBJ1-1, with D perhaps matching TRBD1 (5 bases). The CDR3 totals 15 residues. The ends were cut back, 1 base at V and 5 bases at J, with 14 bases in the middle. CDR1 is LNHNV and CDR2 is YYDKDF in the germline V gene (reference sequence). CDR3 sequence (DNA): TGTGCCACCAGCAGAGTTGACAGACCGGGGACTGAAGCTTTCTTT. Translating gives CATSRVDRPGTEAFF.

This sequence joins TRBV4-2 and TRBJ2-1; maybe TRBD1 (6 bases). V was cut by 0 bases and J by 10 bases, with 7 bases left in between. Germline V gene data show CDR1 as LGHNA and CDR2 as YNFKEQ. This CDR3 spans 12 amino acids. As DNA, the CDR3 is TGTGCCAGCAGCCAAGACCAGGGGGAGCAGTTCTTC. Its translation is CASSQDQGEQFF.